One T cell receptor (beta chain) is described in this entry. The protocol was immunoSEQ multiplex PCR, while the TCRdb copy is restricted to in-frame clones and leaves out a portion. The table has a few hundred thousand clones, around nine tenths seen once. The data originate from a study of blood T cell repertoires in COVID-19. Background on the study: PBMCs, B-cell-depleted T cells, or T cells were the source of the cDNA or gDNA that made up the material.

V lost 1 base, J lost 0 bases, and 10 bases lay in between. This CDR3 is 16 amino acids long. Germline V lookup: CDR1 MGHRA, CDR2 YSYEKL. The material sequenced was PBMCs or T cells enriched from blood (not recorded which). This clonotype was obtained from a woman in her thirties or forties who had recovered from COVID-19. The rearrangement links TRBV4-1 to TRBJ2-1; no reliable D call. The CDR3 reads CASSQGLWSSYNEQFF. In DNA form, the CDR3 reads TGCGCCAGCAGCCAAGGTCTCTGGAGCTCCTACAATGAGCAGTTCTTC.